The sequence of this TCR beta chain was determined in a study of blood T cell repertoires in COVID-19. Study-level information: Samples of COVID-19 (acute and convalescent) were obtained from the United States, Italy and Spain. Sample material is recorded as cDNA or gDNA derived from T cells, B-cell-depleted T cells, or PBMCs.

On this clone itself: The sample has other DNA sequences that encode this CDR3 too.

Per the original data handling: Reference gene primer amplification gave estimated nucleated cell counts. TCRdb's copy holds only in-frame clones and misses some; the assay was immunoSEQ multiplex PCR. V and J calls plus clone size are reproduced from that table; the DNA served to infer D and trimming. The sample yields some 400,000 clones, 90% seen once. With 0 bases clipped from V and 2 bases from J, the junction kept 2 bases outside the gene matches. Per germline, CDR1 SGHRS and CDR2 YFSETQ. The CDR3 is 14 residues long. The genes are TRBV5-1 and TRBJ2-7; 7 nucleotides match TRBD1. The receptor's source is a man younger than 35 with active or convalescent COVID-19. The material sequenced was peripheral blood. DNA for the CDR3: TGCGCCAGCAGCTTGGGGACAGGAGCCTACGAGCAGTACTTC. This codes for CASSLGTGAYEQYF. The variable domain in full, with the rest retrieved from reference TRBV5-1 and TRBJ2-7, is KAGVTQTPRYLIKTRGQQVTLSCSPISGHRSVSWYQQTPGQGLQFLFEYFSETQRNKGNFPGRFSGRQFSNSRSEMNVSTLELGDSALYLCASSLGTGAYEQYFGPGTRLTVT.